These 6 T cell receptor beta chains originate from one sample sequenced in a study of cytomegalovirus exposure and HLA in healthy donors. Amplification used 60 Vbeta primers and 13 Jbeta primers. The repertoire was sequenced with immunoSEQ multiplex PCR; TCRdb's copy has only in-frame clones and lacks some. Recorded for this sample: 100,000 or so clones. Material for sequencing was PBMCs. The receptors come from a woman in her twenties or thirties in good health and CMV-seronegative.

The rearrangement joins TRBV7-2 to TRBJ1-1; D is uncertain. Trimming removed 3 bases from V and 5 bases from J, with 10 bases in between. Germline V gene data show CDR1 as SGHTA and CDR2 as FQGNSA. This CDR3 spans 13 amino acids. As DNA, the CDR3 is TGTGCCAGCAGCTTCGGCAGGATGACTGAAGCTTTCTTT. As protein: CASSFGRMTEAFF. Together with reference TRBV7-2 and TRBJ1-1, the CDR3 gives the full variable domain: GAGVSQSPSNKVTEKGKDVELRCDPISGHTALYWYRQSLGQGLEFLIYFQGNSAPDKSGLPSDRFSAERTGGSVSTLTIQRTQQEDSAVYLCASSFGRMTEAFFGQGTRLTVV.

This sequence joins TRBV5-1 and TRBJ2-1; TRBD1 agrees at 7 bases. Looked up from germline, CDR1 is SGHRS and CDR2 is YFSETQ. With 4 bases clipped from V and 4 bases from J, the junction kept 5 bases outside the gene matches. The CDR3 sequence is 14 residues long. The CDR3 reads CASSIRQGYNEQFF. Here the CDR3 DNA reads TGCGCCAGCAGCATAAGACAGGGATACAATGAGCAGTTCTTC.

V usage is TRBV28 and J usage is TRBJ1-2; D remains ambiguous. Germline V gene lookup returns CDR1 MDHEN and CDR2 SYDVKM. This CDR3 has 13 amino acids. Deletions cut 3 bases from V and 4 bases from J, with 9 bases between. Here the CDR3 DNA reads TGTGCCAGCAGTTTCCGGAGCGGCTATGGCTACACCTTC. Translation: CASSFRSGYGYTF.

V gene TRBV13 combines with J gene TRBJ2-1, with TRBD1 matching 8 bases. J was trimmed by 7 bases and V by 3 bases; bases with no gene match: 2. Germline V lookup: CDR1 PRHDT, CDR2 FYEKMQ (reference sequence). CDR3 length equals 13 residues. CDR3: CASSLDRVNEQFF. In DNA, the CDR3 is TGTGCCAGCAGCTTGGACAGGGTAAATGAGCAGTTCTTC.

A word on this clone: The sample carries other DNA sequences with the same CDR3. Written as DNA, the CDR3 is TGTGCCAGCAGCGTAGGGACTAGCGGACAAGAGACCCAGTACTTC. It codes for CASSVGTSGQETQYF. The V and J genes are TRBV9 and TRBJ2-5, with TRBD2 identical over 10 bases. The germline V gene has CDR1 SGDLS and CDR2 YYNGEE. V lost 0 bases to trimming and J lost 2 bases; unmatched junction nucleotides: 1. The CDR3 spans 15 residues.

The V call is TRBV7-9, the J call TRBJ2-7, with 11 bases aligning to TRBD2. V lost 5 bases to trimming and J lost 3 bases; unmatched junction nucleotides: 12. The CDR3 spans 17 residues. Germline assignment: CDR1 SEHNR and CDR2 FQNEAQ (reference sequence). This chain's CDR3 is CASSLRGGLAALYEQYF. The CDR3 coding sequence is TGTGCCAGCAGCCTGAGGGGGGGACTAGCGGCCCTCTACGAGCAGTACTTC. Variable domain in full (rest from reference TRBV7-9 and TRBJ2-7): DTGVSQNPRHKITKRGQNVTFRCDPISEHNRLYWYRQTLGQGPEFLTYFQNEAQLEKSRLLSDRFSAERPKGSFSTLEIQRTEQGDSAMYLCASSLRGGLAALYEQYFGPGTRLTVT.